Each of the 3 T cell receptor beta chains below was sequenced from the same sample in a study of T-cell reconstitution after alpha-beta-depleted transplantation in children. The library targeted TCRbeta and was prepared with unique molecular identifiers. MiXCR, applied by TCRdb to the PCR reads, yields one record per CDR3 protein. This sample has 250,000 to 400,000 distinct CDR3 sequences, with 20% to 30% found just once. The sequencing here drew on PBMCs, mostly from graft donor cells, taken 180 days after TCRalphabeta/CD19-depleted stem cell transplant. The receptors shown here come from a male patient between 10 and 17 years old who had a stem cell transplant for acute lymphoblastic leukemia, so the T cells may come from the graft donor.

The table lists this clonotype with a few counts. The rearrangement links TRBV9 to TRBJ2-3; D is possibly TRBD2 (6 bases). Germline-derived CDR1 and CDR2 are SGDLS and YYNGEE. V was shortened by 0 bases and J by 2 bases, with 10 bases between the two germline ends. The CDR3 is made up of 15 amino acids. CDR3 in DNA: TGTGCCAGCAGCGTAGCCCCGGGACTCACAGATACGCAGTATTTT. This gives the protein CASSVAPGLTDTQYF.

This clonotype was observed a handful of times. The chain has TRBV10-3 and TRBJ1-3; 10 bases map to TRBD1. CDR1 and CDR2 from the germline V gene are ENHRY and SYGVKD. The CDR3 is made up of 16 amino acids. Unmatched junction bases numbered 6, after V lost 6 bases and J lost 1 base. The chain's CDR3 is CAIRGTGEESGNTIYF. The CDR3 nucleotides read TGTGCCATCAGGGGGACAGGGGAGGAATCTGGAAACACCATATATTTT.

By sample share, this clonotype is medium-sized. The genes are TRBV18 and TRBJ2-7; the match to TRBD2 covers 11 bases. The CDR3 contains 16 residues. Germline lookup yields CDR1 KGHSH and CDR2 LQKENI. V shed 0 bases, J shed 3 bases, and the junction held 4 bases outside the gene matches. The CDR3 DNA reads TGTGCCAGCTCACCACCGAAAGGGACTAGCGGCTACGAGCAGTACTTC. Its translation: CASSPPKGTSGYEQYF.